This record looks at one T cell receptor beta chain sequence and its context. Its target is not known. Germline trimming cut 5 bases from V and 10 bases from J; bases unmatched to any gene: 14. The CDR3 has 14 residues. The germline CDR1 and CDR2 sequences are DFQATT and SNEGSKA (reference sequence). The data originate from a study of blood T cells in healthy people across ages. Overall study findings and caveats: Unknown CMV status may confound age-related changes in expanded clones. Naive T cell percentage showed a strong correlation with TCR beta diversity.

For the second PCR, which ran for about 6 to 11 cycles, a sample-barcoded 5' primer and a J-beta primer mix were used. In TCRdb, the 5' RACE reads were re-called with MiXCR into one record per CDR3 protein. The sample lists about 1.5 million distinct CDR3 sequences; about 43% were seen once. This TCR derives from a woman between 18 and 30 years old in good health. V gene TRBV20-1 combines with J gene TRBJ2-1; 7 bases align to TRBD1. Sequenced input: blood. CDR3 sequence: CSAVHRGTIYEQFF. The CDR3 nucleotides read TGCAGTGCTGTTCACAGGGGAACTATATACGAGCAGTTCTTC.